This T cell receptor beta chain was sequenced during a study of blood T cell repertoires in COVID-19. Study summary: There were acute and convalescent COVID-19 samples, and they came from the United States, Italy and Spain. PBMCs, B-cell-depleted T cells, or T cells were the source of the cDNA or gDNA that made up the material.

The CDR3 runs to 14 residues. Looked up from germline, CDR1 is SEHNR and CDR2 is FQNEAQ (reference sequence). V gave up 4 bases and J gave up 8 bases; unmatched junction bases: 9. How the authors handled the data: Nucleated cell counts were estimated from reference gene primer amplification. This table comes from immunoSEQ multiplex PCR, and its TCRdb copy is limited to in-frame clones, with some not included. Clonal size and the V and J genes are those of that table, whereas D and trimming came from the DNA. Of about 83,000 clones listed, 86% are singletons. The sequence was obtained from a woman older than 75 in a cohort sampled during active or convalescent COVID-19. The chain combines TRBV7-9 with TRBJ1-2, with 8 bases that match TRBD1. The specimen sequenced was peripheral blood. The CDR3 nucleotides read TGTGCCAGCAGCTCCGACAGGGGAATGGGCGGCTACACCTTC. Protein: CASSSDRGMGGYTF.